Shown below are 10 T cell receptor beta chains from a single sample sequenced in a study of blood T cell repertoires in COVID-19 (dated by TCRdb to 2020 to 2022). Library generation was performed with the immunoSEQ multiplex PCR assay. In TCRdb, the immuneACCESS table is reduced to in-frame sequences with V and J assigned. These tables do not hold every clone; where another copy was compared, an unresolved V gene accounts for under half, and the others remain unexplained. The sample profile shows about 110,000 clones; 84% of them were found once. The ten largest account for around 14% of the sample. The sequenced sample consisted of peripheral blood. The receptors originated from a woman in her fifties or sixties with acute or convalescent COVID-19.

The V gene is TRBV30, the J gene TRBJ1-1; a possible D gene is TRBD1 (5 bases). V was pared by 5 bases and J by 5 bases, with 12 bases between. Germline assignment: CDR1 GTSNPN and CDR2 SVGIG (reference sequence). The CDR3 is 12 amino acids. This CDR3 is CAWEIRGTEAFF. The CDR3 region has the DNA TGTGCCTGGGAAATAAGGGGTACTGAAGCTTTCTTT.

This rearrangement joins TRBV2 to TRBJ1-6; D gene ambiguous. This CDR3 has 11 amino acids. With 8 bases removed from V and 6 bases from J, the gap between germline ends came to 5 bases. Germline CDR1 and CDR2: SNHLY and FYNNEI. The CDR3 region has the DNA TGTGCCAGCCGTAGTAATTCACCCCTCCACTTT. It yields the protein CASRSNSPLHF.

The chain carries TRBV28 and TRBJ2-1, with 14 bases matching TRBD2. The CDR3 extends over 18 amino acids. Germline V gene sequence: CDR1 MDHEN, CDR2 SYDVKM. With 3 bases clipped from V and 4 bases from J, the junction kept 8 bases outside the gene matches. CDR3 nucleotides: TGTGCCAGCAGTTTCAGACTAGCGGGAGGGTCCCGGTACAATGAGCAGTTCTTC. Translated: CASSFRLAGGSRYNEQFF.

The V call is TRBV28, the J call TRBJ1-2; the D gene is possibly TRBD1 (6 bases). CDR1 is MDHEN and CDR2 is SYDVKM in the germline V gene. Trimming pared 5 bases from V and 1 base from J, leaving 11 bases between. The CDR3 is made up of 14 amino acids. This CDR3 reads CASSRQDLNYGYTF. The CDR3 DNA reads as TGTGCCAGCAGTAGACAGGATCTTAACTATGGCTACACCTTC.

The chain recombines TRBV12-3 or TRBV12-4 with TRBJ1-6, with D perhaps matching TRBD1 (6 bases). Trimming stripped 6 bases from V and 7 bases from J, with 7 bases between. The length of the CDR3 is 12 residues. The CDR3 DNA reads as TGTGCCAGCAGGCAGGGGAATTCACCCCTCCACTTT. Its protein is CASRQGNSPLHF.

The V gene is TRBV11-3, the J gene TRBJ1-1; the match to TRBD1 covers 9 bases. The CDR3 has 14 amino acids. V trimming: 5 bases; J trimming: 5 bases; junction bases outside the gene matches: 6. CDR1 and CDR2 from the germline V gene are SGHNT and YENEEA. The CDR3 is CASSPTGGETEAFF. In DNA form, the CDR3 reads TGTGCCAGCAGCCCCACAGGGGGCGAGACTGAAGCTTTCTTT.

The chain joins TRBV27 to TRBJ2-1; 7 bases align to TRBD1. CDR1 MNHEY and CDR2 SMNVEV come from the germline V gene (reference sequence). Losses at the gene ends were 6 bases for V and 13 bases for J; bases not matched to a gene: 15. The CDR3 totals 14 residues. The CDR3 bases are TGTGCCAGCAGGAAAGAAGACAGGGTAGGTCGCCAGTTCTTC. Its protein is CASRKEDRVGRQFF.

The gene calls are TRBV28 and TRBJ1-5; perhaps TRBD1 as D (5 bases). The V gene lost 3 bases and the J gene lost 7 bases, with 13 bases spanning the gap. The CDR3 covers 14 residues. CDR1 MDHEN and CDR2 SYDVKM come from the germline V gene. As DNA, the CDR3 is TGTGCCAGCAGTTTGGGTAGGGCAGGGCAGCCCCAGCATTTT. It is translated as CASSLGRAGQPQHF.

With regard to this clone: The identical CDR3 is also encoded by other nucleotide sequences in the sample. The chain recombines TRBV14 with TRBJ2-7; tentatively, D is TRBD1 (8 bases). The V end lost 4 bases, the J end lost 2 bases, and 12 bases lay between the germline ends. Per the germline V gene, CDR1 is SGHDN and CDR2 is FVKESK. The CDR3 totals 14 residues. DNA of the CDR3: TGTGCCAGCAGCCTACAGGGGGGGCCCTACGAGCAGTACTTC. As protein: CASSLQGGPYEQYF.

This chain joins TRBV5-6 and TRBJ2-1; perhaps TRBD2 as D (7 bases). The germline CDR1 and CDR2 sequences are SGHDT and YYEEEE. V shed 1 base and J shed 7 bases, with 21 bases lying between them. The CDR3 loop spans 17 amino acids. CDR3 DNA: TGTGCCAGCAGCTTGCTTAGTGGGGGGGCGACGTTAAATGAGCAGTTCTTC. This codes for CASSLLSGGATLNEQFF. Full variable domain (remainder filled in from reference TRBV5-6 and TRBJ2-1): DAGVTQSPTHLIKTRGQQVTLRCSPKSGHDTVSWYQQALGQGPQFIFQYYEEEERQRGNFPDRFSGHQFPNYSSELNVNALLLGDSALYLCASSLLSGGATLNEQFFGPGTRLTVL.